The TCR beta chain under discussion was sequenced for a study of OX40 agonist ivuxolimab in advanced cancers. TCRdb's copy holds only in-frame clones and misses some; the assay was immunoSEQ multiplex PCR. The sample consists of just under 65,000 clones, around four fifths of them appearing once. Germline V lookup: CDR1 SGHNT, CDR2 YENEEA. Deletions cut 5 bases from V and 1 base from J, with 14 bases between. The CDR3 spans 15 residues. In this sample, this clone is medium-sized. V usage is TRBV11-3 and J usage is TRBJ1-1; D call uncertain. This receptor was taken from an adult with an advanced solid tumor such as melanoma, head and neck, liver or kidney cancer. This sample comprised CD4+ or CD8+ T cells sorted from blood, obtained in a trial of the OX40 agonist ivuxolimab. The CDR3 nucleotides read TGTGCCAGCAGCACCTTCGGACTGAGGAACACTGAAGCTTTCTTT. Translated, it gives CASSTFGLRNTEAFF.